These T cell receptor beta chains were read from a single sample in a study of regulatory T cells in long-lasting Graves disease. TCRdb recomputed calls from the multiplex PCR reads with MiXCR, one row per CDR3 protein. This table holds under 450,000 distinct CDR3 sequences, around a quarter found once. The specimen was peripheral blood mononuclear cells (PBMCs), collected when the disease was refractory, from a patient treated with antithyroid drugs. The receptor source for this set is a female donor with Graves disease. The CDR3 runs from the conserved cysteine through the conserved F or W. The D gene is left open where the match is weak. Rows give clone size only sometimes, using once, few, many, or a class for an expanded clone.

CDR3aa: CASSESRGQGPQHF; CDR3nt: TGTGCCAGCAGTGAGAGCAGGGGGCAAGGGCCCCAGCATTTT; abundance: many; v_gene: TRBV6-1; j_gene: TRBJ1-5; len: 14; d_gene: TRBD1
CDR3aa: CASRGQGTSEQYF; CDR3nt: TGTGCCAGCAGGGGACAGGGGACTAGCGAGCAGTACTTC; abundance: once; v_gene: TRBV6-2/TRBV6-3; j_gene: TRBJ2-7; len: 13; d_gene: TRBD1
CDR3aa: CATSRETGTGGVEQYF; CDR3nt: TGTGCCACCAGCAGAGAAACCGGGACAGGGGGTGTCGAGCAGTACTTC; abundance: NA; v_gene: TRBV15; j_gene: TRBJ2-7; len: 16; d_gene: TRBD1
CDR3aa: CASGGTGESYEQYF; CDR3nt: TGTGCCAGCGGGGGGACGGGGGAGTCCTACGAGCAGTACTTC; abundance: many; v_gene: TRBV27; j_gene: TRBJ2-7; len: 14; d_gene: NA
CDR3aa: CSARGGYNEQFF; CDR3nt: TGCAGTGCTAGGGGGGGGTACAATGAGCAGTTCTTC; abundance: many; v_gene: TRBV20-1; j_gene: TRBJ2-1; len: 12; d_gene: TRBD2
CDR3aa: CSARGLLTGRISYEQYF; CDR3nt: TGCAGTGCTAGAGGCCTCCTCACGGGACGGATCTCCTACGAGCAGTACTTC; abundance: few; v_gene: TRBV20-1; j_gene: TRBJ2-7; len: 17; d_gene: NA
CDR3aa: CASSYMAGANYEQYF; CDR3nt: TGTGCCAGCAGTTACATGGCAGGGGCCAACTACGAGCAGTACTTC; abundance: few; v_gene: TRBV6-9; j_gene: TRBJ2-7; len: 15; d_gene: NA
CDR3aa: CASSEFLGNTIYF; CDR3nt: TGTGCCAGCAGTGAATTTTTAGGAAACACCATATATTTT; abundance: NA; v_gene: TRBV25-1; j_gene: TRBJ1-3; len: 13; d_gene: NA
CDR3aa: CASSVAQGRETQYF; CDR3nt: TGTGCCAGCAGTGTTGCGCAGGGCCGGGAGACCCAGTACTTC; abundance: NA; v_gene: TRBV2; j_gene: TRBJ2-5; len: 14; d_gene: NA
CDR3aa: CASSPSSPRTGGYGYTF; CDR3nt: TGTGCCAGCAGCCCTAGTAGCCCCCGGACAGGGGGTTATGGCTACACCTTC; abundance: few; v_gene: TRBV28; j_gene: TRBJ1-2; len: 17; d_gene: TRBD1
CDR3aa: CAWRGVYEQYF; CDR3nt: TGTGCCTGGAGGGGGGTTTACGAGCAGTACTTC; abundance: NA; v_gene: TRBV30; j_gene: TRBJ2-7; len: 11; d_gene: NA
CDR3aa: CASSLFGTSKEDEKLFF; CDR3nt: TGTGCCAGCAGCTTATTTGGGACCTCAAAGGAGGATGAAAAACTGTTTTTT; abundance: few; v_gene: TRBV7-2; j_gene: TRBJ1-4; len: 17; d_gene: NA
CDR3aa: CASSQVGTARETQYF; CDR3nt: TGTGCCAGCAGCCAAGTAGGGACAGCTAGGGAGACCCAGTACTTC; abundance: NA; v_gene: TRBV4-1; j_gene: TRBJ2-5; len: 15; d_gene: TRBD1
CDR3aa: CASSELGEQYF; CDR3nt: TGTGCCAGCAGTGAACTCGGAGAGCAGTACTTC; abundance: many; v_gene: TRBV2; j_gene: TRBJ2-7; len: 11; d_gene: NA
CDR3aa: CASSSAGPLEQYF; CDR3nt: TGTGCCAGCAGTTCCGCCGGTCCCTTAGAGCAGTACTTC; abundance: few; v_gene: TRBV6-5; j_gene: TRBJ2-7; len: 13; d_gene: NA
CDR3aa: CASSTGRSYEQYF; CDR3nt: TGTGCCAGCAGTACAGGACGGAGCTACGAGCAGTACTTC; abundance: many; v_gene: TRBV12-3/TRBV12-4; j_gene: TRBJ2-7; len: 13; d_gene: NA